One TCR beta chain is described in this entry. This specimen comes from a study of T-cell reconstitution after alpha-beta-depleted transplantation in children. Construction of the TCRbeta library involved unique molecular identifiers. TCRdb ran MiXCR on the PCR reads and lists one entry per CDR3 protein. The sample consists of roughly 590,000 distinct CDR3 sequences, 16% of them appearing once. The material sequenced was PBMCs from the stem cell graft donor, taken from the stem cell graft. This clonotype was obtained from a human donor who donated a stem cell graft to a child with acute myeloid leukemia.

The CDR3 sequence: CSARHRLLNEQFF. CDR3 nucleotide sequence: TGCAGTGCTAGACACAGGCTCCTCAATGAGCAGTTCTTC. The chain joins TRBV20-1 to TRBJ2-1; perhaps TRBD1 as D (5 bases). This CDR3 region has 13 residues. V gave up 2 bases and J gave up 6 bases, with 11 bases separating them. Per the germline V gene, CDR1 is DFQATT and CDR2 is SNEGSKA (reference sequence).